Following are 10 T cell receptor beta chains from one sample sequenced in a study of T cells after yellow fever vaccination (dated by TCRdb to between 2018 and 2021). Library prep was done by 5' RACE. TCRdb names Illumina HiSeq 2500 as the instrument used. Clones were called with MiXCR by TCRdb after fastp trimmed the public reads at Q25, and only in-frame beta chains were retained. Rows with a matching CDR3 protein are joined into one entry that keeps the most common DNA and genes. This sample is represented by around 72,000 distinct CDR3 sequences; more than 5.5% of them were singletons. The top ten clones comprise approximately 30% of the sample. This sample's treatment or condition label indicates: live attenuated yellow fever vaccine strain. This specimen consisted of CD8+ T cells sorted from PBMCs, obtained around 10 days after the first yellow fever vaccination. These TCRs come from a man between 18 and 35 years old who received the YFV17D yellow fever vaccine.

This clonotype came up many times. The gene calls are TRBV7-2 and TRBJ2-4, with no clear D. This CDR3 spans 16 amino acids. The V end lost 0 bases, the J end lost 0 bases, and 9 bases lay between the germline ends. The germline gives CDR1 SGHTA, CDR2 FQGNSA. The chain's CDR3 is CASSLAGWQAKNIQYF. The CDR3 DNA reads TGTGCCAGCAGCTTAGCGGGGTGGCAAGCCAAAAACATTCAGTACTTC.

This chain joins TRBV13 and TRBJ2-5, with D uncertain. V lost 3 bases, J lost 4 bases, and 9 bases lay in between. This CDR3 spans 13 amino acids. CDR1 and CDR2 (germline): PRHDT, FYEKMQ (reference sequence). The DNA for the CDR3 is TGTGCCAGCAGCTTCCGCGGCGCAGAGACCCAGTACTTC. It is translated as CASSFRGAETQYF.

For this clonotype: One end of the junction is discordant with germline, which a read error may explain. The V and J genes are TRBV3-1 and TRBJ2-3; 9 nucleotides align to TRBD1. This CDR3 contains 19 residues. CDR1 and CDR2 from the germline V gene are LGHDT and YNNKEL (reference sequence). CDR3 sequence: CACRGDRARTGGPQDTQYF. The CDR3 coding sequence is TGTGCCTGCAGGGGGGACAGGGCAAGGACTGGAGGGCCTCAAGATACGCAGTATTTT.

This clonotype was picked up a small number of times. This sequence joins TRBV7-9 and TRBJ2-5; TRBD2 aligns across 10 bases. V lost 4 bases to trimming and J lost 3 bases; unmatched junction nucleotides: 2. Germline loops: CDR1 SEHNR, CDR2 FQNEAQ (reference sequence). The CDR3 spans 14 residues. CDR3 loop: CASSYLAGEETQYF. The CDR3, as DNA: TGTGCCAGCAGCTACCTAGCGGGGGAAGAGACCCAGTACTTC. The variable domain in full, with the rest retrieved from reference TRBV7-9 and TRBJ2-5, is DTGVSQNPRHKITKRGQNVTFRCDPISEHNRLYWYRQTLGQGPEFLTYFQNEAQLEKSRLLSDRFSAERPKGSFSTLEIQRTEQGDSAMYLCASSYLAGEETQYFGPGTRLLVL.

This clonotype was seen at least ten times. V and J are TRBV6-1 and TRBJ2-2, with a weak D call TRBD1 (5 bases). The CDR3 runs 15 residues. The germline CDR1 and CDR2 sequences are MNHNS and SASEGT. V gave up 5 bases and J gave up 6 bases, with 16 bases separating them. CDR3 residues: CASSPRWAGSGELFF. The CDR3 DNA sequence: TGTGCCAGCAGTCCACGCTGGGCAGGGTCCGGGGAGCTGTTTTTT.

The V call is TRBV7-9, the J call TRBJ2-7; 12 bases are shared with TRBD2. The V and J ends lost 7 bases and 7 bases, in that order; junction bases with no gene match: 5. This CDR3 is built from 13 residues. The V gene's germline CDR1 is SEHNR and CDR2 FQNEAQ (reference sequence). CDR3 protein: CASTTSGGREQYF. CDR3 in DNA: TGTGCCAGCACGACTAGCGGGGGCCGAGAGCAGTACTTC.

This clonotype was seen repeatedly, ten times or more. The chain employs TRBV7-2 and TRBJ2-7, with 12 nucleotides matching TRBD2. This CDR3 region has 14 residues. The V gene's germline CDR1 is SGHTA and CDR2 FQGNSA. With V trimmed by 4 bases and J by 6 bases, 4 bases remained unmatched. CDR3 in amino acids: CASSSSGGAREQYF. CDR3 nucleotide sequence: TGTGCCAGCAGCTCTAGCGGGGGGGCTCGCGAGCAGTACTTC.

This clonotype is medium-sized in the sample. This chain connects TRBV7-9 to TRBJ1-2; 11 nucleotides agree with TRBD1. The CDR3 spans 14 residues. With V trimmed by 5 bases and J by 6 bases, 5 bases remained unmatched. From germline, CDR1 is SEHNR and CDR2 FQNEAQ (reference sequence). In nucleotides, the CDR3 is TGTGCCAGCAGCGACGGACAGGGGGCTGATGGCTACACCTTC. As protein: CASSDGQGADGYTF.

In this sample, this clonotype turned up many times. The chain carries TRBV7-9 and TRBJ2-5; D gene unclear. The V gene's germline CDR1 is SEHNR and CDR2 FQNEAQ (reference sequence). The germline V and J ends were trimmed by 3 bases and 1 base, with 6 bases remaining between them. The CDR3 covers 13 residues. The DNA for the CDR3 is TGTGCCAGCAGCTTTCGTCCCCAAGAGACCCAGTACTTC. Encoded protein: CASSFRPQETQYF.

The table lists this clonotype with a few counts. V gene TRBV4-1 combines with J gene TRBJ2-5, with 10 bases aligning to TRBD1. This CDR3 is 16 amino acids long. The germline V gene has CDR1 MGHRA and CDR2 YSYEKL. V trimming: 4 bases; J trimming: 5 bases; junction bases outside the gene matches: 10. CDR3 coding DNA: TGCGCCAGCAGCCGAAGACAGGGGGCGCTTGTGGAGACCCAGTACTTC. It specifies CASSRRQGALVETQYF.